Following are 5 T cell receptor beta chains from one sample sequenced in a study of CD8 T cell repertoires and HIV-1 epitope variants. Only in-frame clones appear in the TCRdb table, and some are missing; sequencing was by immunoSEQ multiplex PCR. The table records 5,700 or so clones, just over 65% of them present only once. Their target antigens are unknown. Sequencing was carried out using cultured CD8+ T cells derived from PBMCs. These receptors all stem from a male donor with HIV.

Worth noting for this clone: Sequence at one end of the junction differs from germline and may be a read error. The chain couples TRBV4-3 to TRBJ1-2; no reliable D call. There are 11 residues in the CDR3. Germline values: CDR1 LGHNA, CDR2 YSLEER. The CDR3 DNA reads TGCGCCAGCAGCCAAGGGATCGTCGTAGCCTTC. It translates to CASSQGIVVAF.

The V gene is TRBV7-6, the J gene TRBJ2-2, with D possibly matching TRBD1 (6 bases). The V gene's germline CDR1 is SGHVS and CDR2 FNYEAQ. The CDR3 has 16 amino acids. V dropped 4 bases and J dropped 1 base, with 13 bases sitting between them. CDR3 nucleotide sequence: TGTGCCAGCAGCTCTCAGGGGTTTGGGAACACCGGGGAGCTGTTTTTT. Its translation: CASSSQGFGNTGELFF.

This clone was counted a few times. The chain couples TRBV7-2 to TRBJ1-6; 8 bases are shared with TRBD1. With V trimmed by 7 bases and J by 10 bases, 9 bases remained unmatched. The germline V gene encodes CDR1 SGHTA and CDR2 FQGNSA. The CDR3 consists of 14 residues. The DNA of the CDR3 is TGTGCCAGCACCGACAGGGGCATGGCCTCACCCCTCCACTTT. Its translation is CASTDRGMASPLHF.

This clone ranks as medium-sized. J is TRBJ1-2 and V is TRBV5-6; D remains unclear. Trimming shortened V by 4 bases and J by 5 bases, and 9 bases separated the two germline ends. The CDR3 length is 12 residues. Germline loops: CDR1 SGHDT, CDR2 YYEEEE. CDR3 nucleotide sequence: TGTGCCAGCAGCGCGGGTACTTATGGCTACACCTTC. It is translated as CASSAGTYGYTF.

The V call is TRBV23-1, the J call TRBJ2-7; D unclear. TRBV23-1 is placed among ORFs of uncertain function. Trimming removed 4 bases at V and 1 base at J, with 17 bases between. This CDR3 has 16 amino acids. In nucleotides, the CDR3 is TGCGCCAGCAGTCTTTCCGAGGCCGACAAATCCTACGAGCAGTACTTC. It yields the protein CASSLSEADKSYEQYF.